This TCR beta chain was observed in a study of technical replicates of blood from a handful of donors. Measured with immunoSEQ multiplex PCR; TCRdb has only the in-frame clones, and not every one. The sample holds around 100,000 clones, about 95% seen once. The V segment lost 6 bases and the J segment 10 bases; nucleotides outside the gene matches: 14. Germline assignment: CDR1 LNHDA and CDR2 SQIVND (reference sequence). The CDR3 covers 14 residues. This sequence joins TRBV19 and TRBJ2-5; 7 bases match TRBD2. The source is a human donor in good health. Sequences were obtained from T cells isolated from PBMCs. In nucleotides, the CDR3 is TGTGCCAGTAGCTCCGGCGGACTAGTTGTGGACCAGTACTTC. This encodes CASSSGGLVVDQYF.